This T cell receptor beta chain is from a study of regulatory T cells in long-lasting Graves disease. Study findings and constraints: The number of shared public clonotypes was higher in persistent patients (about 2,700) than new patients (966).

Germline loops: CDR1 DFQATT, CDR2 SNEGSKA (reference sequence). Trimming at V came to 5 bases and at J to 6 bases, leaving 11 bases not matched to a gene. This CDR3 spans 15 amino acids. This sample's time point: newly diagnosed GD, antithyroid drugs for less than 3 months. PBMCs provided the RNA from which the TCR library was made. With iRepertoire HTBI primers and Arm-PCR of CDR3 regions, TCR beta libraries were built. TCRdb re-called the multiplex PCR reads with MiXCR, one entry per CDR3 protein. Counted here are 250,000 to 300,000 distinct CDR3 sequences, approximately 18% occurring once; the ten biggest clones make up 12% to 15%. On this clonotype itself: Antigen: not known.

Separately, the same data were catalogued under a study of T cells in Graves' hyperthyroidism and ophthalmopathy.

The gene calls are TRBV20-1 and TRBJ1-5; TRBD1 agrees at 9 bases. This clonotype originated in a woman in her thirties with Graves disease. Sample: peripheral blood mononuclear cells (PBMCs), taken at new diagnosis, from a patient treated with antithyroid drugs. The DNA for the CDR3 is TGCAGTGCTGTCCCAACAGGGGGCTGGGGTCAGCCCCAGCATTTT. Translation gives CSAVPTGGWGQPQHF.